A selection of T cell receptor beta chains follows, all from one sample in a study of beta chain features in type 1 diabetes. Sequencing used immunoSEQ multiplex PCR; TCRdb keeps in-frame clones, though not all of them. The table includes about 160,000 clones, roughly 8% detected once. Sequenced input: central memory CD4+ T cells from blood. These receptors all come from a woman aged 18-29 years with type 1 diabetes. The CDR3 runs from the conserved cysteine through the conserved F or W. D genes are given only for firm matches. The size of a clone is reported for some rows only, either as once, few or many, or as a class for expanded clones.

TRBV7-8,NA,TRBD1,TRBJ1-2,TGTGCCAGCAGCCTCTCCGGACAGGGGGAATATGGCTACACCTTC,CASSLSGQGEYGYTF
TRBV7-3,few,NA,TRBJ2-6,TGTGCCAGCAGCCCCTTGAGCTCTGGGGCCAACGTCCTGACTTTC,CASSPLSSGANVLTF
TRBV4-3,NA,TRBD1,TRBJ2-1,TGCGCCAGCAGCCGGGACAGAAACTCCTACAATGAGCAGTTCTTC,CASSRDRNSYNEQFF
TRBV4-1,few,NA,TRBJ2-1,TGCGCCAGCAGCCCTCCAGGAGGGAGAATAAATGAGCAGTTCTTC,CASSPPGGRINEQFF
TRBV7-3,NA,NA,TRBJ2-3,TGTGCCAGCAGCTTATCCCCAGTTACAGATACGCAGTATTTT,CASSLSPVTDTQYF
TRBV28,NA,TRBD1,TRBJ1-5,TGTGCCAGCAGTCCCGGGACAGGGAGGCATCAGCCCCAGCATTTT,CASSPGTGRHQPQHF
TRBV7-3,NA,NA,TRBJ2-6,TGTGCCAGCAGCCCCTACTATGGGGCCAACGTCCTGACTTTC,CASSPYYGANVLTF
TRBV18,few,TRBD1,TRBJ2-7,TGTGCCAGCTCACTTGGTTCCGGGACAGGGGAAGAGCAGTACTTC,CASSLGSGTGEEQYF
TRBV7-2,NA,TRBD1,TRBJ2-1,TGTGCCAGCAGCTTCGACAGGGGGCCGCACAATGAGCAGTTCTTC,CASSFDRGPHNEQFF
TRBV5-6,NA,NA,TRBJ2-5,TGTGCCAGCAGCTGGGGGAGGGGGGAGACCCAGTACTTC,CASSWGRGETQYF
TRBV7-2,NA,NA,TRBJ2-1,TGTGCCAGCAGCTTAGAGGGGCGGGGTTACAATGAGCAGTTCTTC,CASSLEGRGYNEQFF
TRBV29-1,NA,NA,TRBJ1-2,TGCAGCTGCTTAGCGGCCCATGGCTACACCTTC,CSCLAAHGYTF
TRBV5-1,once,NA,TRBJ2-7,TGCGCCAGCAGCCCCCGACAGGCCTCCTACGAGCAGTACTTC,CASSPRQASYEQYF
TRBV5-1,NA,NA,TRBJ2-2,TGCGCCAGCAGCTATGGGGCAACCGGGGAGCTGTTTTTT,CASSYGATGELFF
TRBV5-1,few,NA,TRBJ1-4,TGCGCCAGCAGCTTGGCGGCGGCGACGAATGAAAAACTGTTTTTT,CASSLAAATNEKLFF
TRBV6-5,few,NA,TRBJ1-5,TGTGCCAGCAGTTACTCGTTCAGGGGACGACAGCCCCAGCATTTT,CASSYSFRGRQPQHF
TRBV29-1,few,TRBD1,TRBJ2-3,TGCAGCGCCGGGTTAGGGACAGGGGCTACGCAGTATTTT,CSAGLGTGATQYF
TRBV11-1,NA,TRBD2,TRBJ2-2,TGTGCCAGCAGCTTAAAGCTAGCGGGAGAGGGGACCGGGGAGCTGTTTTTT,CASSLKLAGEGTGELFF
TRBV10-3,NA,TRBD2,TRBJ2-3,TGTGCCATCAGTGACCCTATTAGCGGGAGCAGCGATACGCAGTATTTT,CAISDPISGSSDTQYF
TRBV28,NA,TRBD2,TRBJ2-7,TGTGCCAGCAGTCGGGGGGCCTACGAGCAGTACTTC,CASSRGAYEQYF
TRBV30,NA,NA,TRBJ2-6,TGTGCCTGGAGTCTTACAGGGTCCGGGGCCAACGTCCTGACTTTC,CAWSLTGSGANVLTF